This TCR beta chain was captured in a study of breast tumors, draining lymph nodes, adjacent tissues listed by TCRdb under 2016. Study-wide context: The study compared TCR beta repertoires across tumor, adjacent nontumor tissue and axillary lymph nodes from breast cancer patients. In human breast cancer, the study set out to evaluate how tumor, surrounding tissue and draining lymph node repertoires relate to one another and whether T cells may move between these sites. General conclusions and limits of the study: Tumor and nontumor tissue repertoires were found to be significantly more similar in luminal-like than in basal-like breast cancer. T-cell repertoire diversity in tumors was found to be lower than in lymph nodes but higher than in nontumor tissue, and preferential V and J gene usage was observed. The study presented the conclusion that tumor T cells originate in lymph nodes as consistent with a hypothesis, not as something directly demonstrated. The data were considered consistent with the idea that most tumor T cells come from the lymph node and then expand in tumor tissue.

At least ten counts were recorded for this clonotype. It lacks a known antigen. No base qualities exist here, and no much larger clone lies one base off it. The lymph node samples were taken from the axillary draining lymph nodes of breast cancer patients. The CDR3 spans 14 residues, from the cysteine through the phenylalanine. Only CDR3 DNA is held: 42 bases, read in frame from base 1. CDR1 and CDR2 are drawn from the germline V gene: SGHRS, YFSETQ. From V the trimming removes 4 bases and from J it removes 6 bases, while the gene matches leave 5 bases of the junction unaccounted for. Sequenced on an Illumina HiSeq 2000. TCR beta chain libraries were generated by multiplex PCR amplification. High-throughput sequencing was used to analyze the amplified TCR beta chain products. TCRdb reran the public reads through fastp at Q25 and MiXCR, keeping productive beta chains. Duplicate CDR3 protein sequences are folded into a single record with the most common DNA and genes. For this sample there are under 250,000 distinct CDR3 sequences; 32% appear just once. The top ten clones comprise 1.4% of the sample.

The clonotype originates from a female donor with breast cancer. Some clones in this sample may be carry-over from other donors' samples. Recombination linked TRBV5-1 to TRBJ2-7, with 12 bases aligning to TRBD2. Sequencing used axillary lymph node tissue. The DNA sequence is TGCGCCAGCAGCGGACTAGCGGGAATAACCGAGCAGTACTTC. This sequence encodes CASSGLAGITEQYF.